The rows below give T cell receptor beta chains drawn from one sample of a study of T-cell memory formation after mild COVID-19. From the 5' RACE reads, TCRdb called clonotypes with MiXCR, one entry per CDR3 protein. Here the sample spans approximately 290,000 distinct CDR3 sequences, approximately 15% being singletons. What was sequenced was PBMCs or a T cell subset sorted from them (not recorded which). Receptors originate from a man aged 18 to 30 who had mild COVID-19 (a few samples of this study predate the infection). Cell type and time point are not known. Both conserved end residues are part of each CDR3. A D gene is named only where the DNA matches it firmly. Size values are once, few and many counts, or a class for expanded clones, and some rows have none.

CASSNGVTTEAFF	TGCGCCAGCAGCAACGGAGTTACGACTGAAGCTTTCTTT	TRBV5-1	-	TRBJ1-1	few
CASREDGWTQYF	TGTGCCAGCAGAGAGGACGGGTGGACCCAGTACTTC	TRBV12-3/TRBV12-4	-	TRBJ2-5	-
CASSLVDGGQFF	TGCGCCAGCAGCTTGGTCGACGGCGGGCAGTTCTTC	TRBV5-1	-	TRBJ2-1	many
CASSLRAGWDYGYTF	TGTGCCAGCAGCTTAAGGGCAGGTTGGGACTATGGCTACACCTTC	TRBV11-2	-	TRBJ1-2	few
CASSGTGLGTDTQYF	TGCGCCAGCAGCGGAACAGGGCTGGGAACAGATACGCAGTATTTT	TRBV4-1	-	TRBJ2-3	few
CASSVASYNSPLHF	TGTGCCAGCAGCGTAGCCTCCTATAATTCACCCCTCCACTTT	TRBV9	-	TRBJ1-6	few
CASSLGGLSTDTQYF	TGCGCCAGCAGCTTGGGCGGACTCAGCACAGATACGCAGTATTTT	TRBV5-1	-	TRBJ2-3	many
CASSFWGVDGYTF	TGTGCCAGCAGTTTTTGGGGGGTCGATGGCTACACCTTC	TRBV12-3/TRBV12-4	-	TRBJ1-2	-
CSARPFPGLKANYGYTF	TGCAGTGCTAGGCCCTTCCCGGGACTCAAAGCTAACTATGGCTACACCTTC	TRBV20-1	-	TRBJ1-2	-
CASSLDVGQPPAEAFF	TGTGCCAGCAGCTTAGATGTTGGACAACCCCCGGCTGAAGCTTTCTTT	TRBV7-3	-	TRBJ1-1	-
CASSPGLDNEQFF	TGTGCCAGCAGTCCTGGTTTAGACAATGAGCAGTTCTTC	TRBV5-4	-	TRBJ2-1	-
CASSIGDRPYEQYF	TGTGCCAGTAGTATAGGAGACAGGCCCTACGAGCAGTACTTC	TRBV19	-	TRBJ2-7	few
CASSLEGSSYEQYF	TGTGCCAGCAGTTTGGAGGGGAGCTCCTACGAGCAGTACTTC	TRBV12-3/TRBV12-4	-	TRBJ2-7	many
CATTDRGFTDTQYF	TGTGCCACTACGGACAGGGGGTTCACAGATACGCAGTATTTT	TRBV6-1	TRBD1	TRBJ2-3	many
CSAREVAGNNNEQFF	TGCAGTGCTAGAGAGGTAGCGGGGAATAACAATGAGCAGTTCTTC	TRBV20-1	TRBD2	TRBJ2-1	-
CASSPIGRPGYTF	TGTGCCAGCAGTCCAATAGGACGTCCGGGCTACACCTTC	TRBV12-3/TRBV12-4	-	TRBJ1-2	few
CSARGHLSTVGRGREQYF	TGCAGTGCTAGAGGCCATCTATCTACAGTAGGGCGTGGGAGGGAGCAGTACTTC	TRBV20-1	-	TRBJ2-7	few
CASSLVGRFSDAEAFF	TGTGCCAGCAGCTTGGTCGGGCGGTTCAGCGATGCTGAAGCTTTCTTT	TRBV5-5	-	TRBJ1-1	-
CASSYDFRVPGYTF	TGTGCCAGCAGTTACGATTTCAGGGTTCCTGGCTACACCTTC	TRBV6-5	-	TRBJ1-2	-
CASSPDSEETQYF	TGTGCCAGCAGCCCCGACAGTGAAGAGACCCAGTACTTC	TRBV11-1	-	TRBJ2-5	few
CASSLDPGTVNEQFF	TGTGCCAGCAGCTTAGACCCCGGGACAGTCAATGAGCAGTTCTTC	TRBV11-2	TRBD1	TRBJ2-1	-
CASSQATTGELFF	TGTGCCAGCAGCCAAGCCACCACCGGGGAGCTGTTTTTT	TRBV4-2	-	TRBJ2-2	-
CASSQMGSSYNEQFF	TGTGCCAGCAGCCAGATGGGAAGCTCCTACAATGAGCAGTTCTTC	TRBV14	-	TRBJ2-1	-
CSVELAVVLNEQFF	TGCAGCGTCGAACTAGCGGTGGTACTCAATGAGCAGTTCTTC	TRBV29-1	TRBD2	TRBJ2-1	-
CASTPRTSDTGELFF	TGTGCCAGCACCCCTAGGACGTCGGACACCGGGGAGCTGTTTTTT	TRBV7-2	-	TRBJ2-2	-
CASSLTGGEETQYF	TGTGCCAGCAGTCTTACAGGGGGCGAGGAGACCCAGTACTTC	TRBV7-3	TRBD1	TRBJ2-5	many
CSVQGTDQETQYF	TGCAGTGTTCAGGGGACAGATCAAGAGACCCAGTACTTC	TRBV20-1	TRBD1	TRBJ2-5	-
CASSVFGTGFTGELFF	TGTGCCAGCAGCGTCTTCGGGACAGGATTCACCGGGGAGCTGTTTTTT	TRBV7-2	TRBD1	TRBJ2-2	few
CASSLSRTGELFF	TGTGCCAGCAGCTTAAGCCGAACCGGGGAGCTGTTTTTT	TRBV7-2	-	TRBJ2-2	many
CSVDAPGQQETQYF	TGCAGCGTTGACGCCCCGGGACAGCAAGAGACCCAGTACTTC	TRBV29-1	TRBD1	TRBJ2-5	-
CASSRSTASGGETQYF	TGCGCCAGCAGCCGGTCAACGGCTAGCGGGGGTGAGACCCAGTACTTC	TRBV4-3	TRBD2	TRBJ2-5	many
CASSGQGAYNEKLFF	TGCGCCAGCAGCGGACAGGGGGCATATAATGAAAAACTATTTTTT	TRBV5-1	TRBD1	TRBJ1-4	-
CASSLGAELTWAPLHF	TGTGCCAGCAGCTTAGGTGCGGAGCTTACGTGGGCGCCCCTCCACTTT	TRBV7-2	-	TRBJ1-6	many
CASSPRDRGPSGQYF	TGTGCCAGCAGCCCCCGGGACAGGGGTCCTTCGGGGCAGTACTTC	TRBV14	TRBD1	TRBJ2-7	-
CASSKGGGGDEKLFF	TGCGCCAGCAGCAAAGGTGGGGGCGGGGATGAAAAACTGTTTTTT	TRBV4-1	-	TRBJ1-4	-
CASRQAGHEQFF	TGTGCCAGCAGACAGGCCGGGCATGAGCAGTTCTTC	TRBV6-2/TRBV6-3	-	TRBJ2-1	-
CSVGPETQYF	TGCAGCGTTGGACCTGAGACCCAGTACTTC	TRBV29-1	-	TRBJ2-5	few
CASSIFVRGTAFF	TGTGCCAGTAGTATTTTTGTGAGGGGAACGGCTTTCTTT	TRBV19	-	TRBJ1-1	-
CASSSGRGGYNAQFF	TGCGCCAGCAGCTCCGGGAGGGGGGGCTACAATGCGCAGTTCTTC	TRBV5-1	TRBD2	TRBJ2-1	-
CASSLQGTMNTEAFF	TGTGCCAGCAGTTTACAGGGAACAATGAACACTGAAGCTTTCTTT	TRBV12-3/TRBV12-4	-	TRBJ1-1	few
CASSPRDRAQETQYF	TGTGCCAGCAGCCCCCGGGACAGGGCTCAGGAGACCCAGTACTTC	TRBV7-9	TRBD1	TRBJ2-5	-
CASSFTGFGNTIYF	TGTGCCAGCAGCTTCACCGGGTTTGGAAACACCATATATTTT	TRBV7-9	-	TRBJ1-3	-